This T cell receptor (beta chain) was sequenced in a study of cytomegalovirus exposure and HLA in healthy donors. Study details: From around 180 million T cells, an earlier analysis saw approximately 110 million unique TCR beta sequences.

Concerning this clone itself: No antigen is known for it.

PCR was performed using 60 Vbeta and 13 Jbeta primers. Measured with immunoSEQ multiplex PCR; TCRdb has only the in-frame clones, and not every one. Here the sample spans a few hundred thousand clones, about 87% being singletons. The germline CDR1 and CDR2 sequences are KGHSH and LQKENI. This CDR3 has 12 residues. The germline V and J ends were trimmed by 6 bases and 8 bases, with 13 bases remaining between them. Broader study findings: In a later analysis, common viral pathogens appeared linked to several of the most significant clusters.

This TCR was recovered from a woman between 18 and 29 years old in good health and CMV-seronegative. The sequenced material came from PBMCs. V and J are TRBV18 and TRBJ1-2, with TRBD1 as a possible D gene (5 bases). CDR3 DNA sequence: TGTGCCAGCTCCCCGGCGGGGGAAGGCTACACCTTC. Its protein is CASSPAGEGYTF.